This paragraph reports one T cell receptor (beta chain). The data originate from a study of blood T cell repertoires in COVID-19. Some clones are missing from TCRdb's copy, which holds only in-frame ones; the method was immunoSEQ multiplex PCR. The table includes 50,000 to 60,000 clones, 90% detected once. Germline-derived CDR1 and CDR2 are MNHEY and SMNVEV (reference sequence). Deletions cut 2 bases from V and 7 bases from J, with 9 bases between. The CDR3 runs to 12 residues. The chain joins TRBV27 to TRBJ2-7, with unresolved D. The receptor was derived from a woman of 80 years or more with acute or convalescent COVID-19. The sequenced sample was peripheral blood. The CDR3 protein is CASSLDQQEQYF. DNA of the CDR3: TGTGCCAGCAGTTTAGACCAACAGGAGCAGTACTTC.